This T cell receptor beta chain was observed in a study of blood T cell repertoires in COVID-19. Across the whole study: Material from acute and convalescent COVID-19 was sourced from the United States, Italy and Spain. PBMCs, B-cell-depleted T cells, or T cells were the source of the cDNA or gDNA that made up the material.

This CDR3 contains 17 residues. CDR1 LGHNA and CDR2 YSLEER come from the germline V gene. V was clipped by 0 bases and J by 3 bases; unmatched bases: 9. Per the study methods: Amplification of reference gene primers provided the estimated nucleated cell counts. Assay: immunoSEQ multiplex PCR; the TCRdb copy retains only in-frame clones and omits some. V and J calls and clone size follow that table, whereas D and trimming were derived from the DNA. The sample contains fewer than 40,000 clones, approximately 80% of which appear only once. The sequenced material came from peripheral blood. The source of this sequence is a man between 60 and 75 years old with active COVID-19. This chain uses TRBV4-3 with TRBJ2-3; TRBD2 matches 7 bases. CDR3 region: CASSQELLAASTDTQYF. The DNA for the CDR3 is TGCGCCAGCAGCCAAGAACTTCTAGCGGCGTCAACAGATACGCAGTATTTT.